This TCR beta chain emerged from a study of type 1 regulatory T cells. The overall study: This in vitro CD4 product, T-allo10, is enriched for Tr1 cells and alloantigen-specific.

T-allo10 cells from the graft donor were described as anergic, host-alloantigen-specific, and alloantigen-specific suppressors. This clonotype was detected only once. What it binds is unknown. This CDR3 has 11 amino acids. CDR1 and CDR2 from the germline V gene are SEHNR and FQNEAQ (reference sequence). The V end lost 3 bases, the J end lost 5 bases, and 4 bases lay between the germline ends. TCRdb reprocessed the reads via MiXCR and lists one record per CDR3 protein. Seen here are fewer than 70,000 distinct CDR3 sequences, about 69% observed once, and the top ten hold 7.6%. The specimen was cultured T cells, either the whole culture or a sorted T cell fraction (not recorded which). Subset: Tr1-enriched cell product generated in vitro against host alloantigens. This TCR came from a human donor in good health. The chain recombines TRBV7-9 with TRBJ2-5; D unresolved. The CDR3 DNA reads TGTGCCAGCAGCTTTGATGAGACCCAGTACTTC. This encodes CASSFDETQYF.